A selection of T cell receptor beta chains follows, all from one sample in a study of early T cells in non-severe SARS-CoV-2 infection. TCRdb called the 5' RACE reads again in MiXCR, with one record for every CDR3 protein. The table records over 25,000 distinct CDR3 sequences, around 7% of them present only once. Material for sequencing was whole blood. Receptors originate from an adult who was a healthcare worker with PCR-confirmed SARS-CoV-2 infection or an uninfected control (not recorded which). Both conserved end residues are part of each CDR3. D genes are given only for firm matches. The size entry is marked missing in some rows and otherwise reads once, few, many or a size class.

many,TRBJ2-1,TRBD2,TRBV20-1,CSATLLAADYNEQFF,TGCAGTGCAACCCTACTAGCGGCGGACTACAATGAGCAGTTCTTC
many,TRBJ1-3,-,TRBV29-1,CSVETSNLGNTIYF,TGCAGCGTTGAAACCTCGAACCTCGGAAACACCATATATTTT
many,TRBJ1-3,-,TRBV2,CASSVGDGNTIYF,TGTGCCAGCAGCGTTGGAGACGGAAACACCATATATTTT
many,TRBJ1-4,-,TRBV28,CASSQGLGEKLFF,TGTGCCAGCAGCCAGGGGCTGGGTGAAAAACTGTTTTTT
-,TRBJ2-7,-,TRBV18,CASSPRVSVQGLTYEQYF,TGTGCCAGCTCACCACGTGTGTCCGTCCAGGGGCTAACCTACGAGCAGTACTTC
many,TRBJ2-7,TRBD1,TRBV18,CASSPMGQSYEQYF,TGTGCCAGCTCACCAATGGGACAGTCCTACGAGCAGTACTTC
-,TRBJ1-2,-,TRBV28,CASSLGGYGYTF,TGTGCCAGCAGTTTGGGGGGCTATGGCTACACCTTC
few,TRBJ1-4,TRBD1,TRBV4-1,CASSQPGQGRNEKLFF,TGCGCCAGCAGCCAACCGGGACAGGGAAGAAATGAAAAACTGTTTTTT
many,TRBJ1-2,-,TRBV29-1,CSVEDLREAPTF,TGCAGCGTTGAAGATCTTCGGGAGGCGCCCACCTTC
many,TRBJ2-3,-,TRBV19,CASAPDTQYF,TGTGCCAGCGCGCCAGATACGCAGTATTTT
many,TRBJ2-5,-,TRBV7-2,CASSAPQRTQYF,TGTGCCAGCAGCGCACCACAGAGGACCCAGTACTTC
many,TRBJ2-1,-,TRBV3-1,CASSSQGTNEQFF,TGTGCCAGCAGCTCCCAGGGCACAAATGAGCAGTTCTTC
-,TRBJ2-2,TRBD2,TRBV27,CASNSGTSTGELFF,TGTGCCAGCAACTCCGGGACTAGCACCGGGGAGCTGTTTTTT
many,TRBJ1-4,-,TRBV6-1,CASAGRTNEKLFF,TGTGCCAGCGCCGGACGTACCAATGAAAAACTGTTTTTT
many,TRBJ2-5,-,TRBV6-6,CASSYSMGSGGVTQYF,TGTGCCAGCAGTTACTCGATGGGTTCGGGCGGTGTGACCCAGTACTTC
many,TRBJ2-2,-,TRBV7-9,CAPGVRNTGELFF,TGTGCCCCCGGGGTTCGGAACACCGGGGAGCTGTTTTTT
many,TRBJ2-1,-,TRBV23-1,CASSQLRGEREQFF,TGCGCCAGCAGTCAATTAAGGGGGGAGCGAGAGCAGTTCTTC
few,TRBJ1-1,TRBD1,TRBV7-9,CASSSSPTGLAMNTEAFF,TGTGCCAGCAGCTCCTCCCCGACAGGGTTGGCAATGAACACTGAAGCTTTCTTT
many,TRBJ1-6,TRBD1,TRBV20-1,CSARDQGAQGSPLHF,TGCAGTGCTAGAGACCAGGGGGCGCAGGGTTCACCCCTCCACTTT
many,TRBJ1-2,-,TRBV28,CASSLRQSNYGYTF,TGTGCCAGCAGTTTGAGGCAGAGCAACTATGGCTACACCTTC
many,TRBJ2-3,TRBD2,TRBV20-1,CSAREGGLDTQYF,TGCAGTGCTAGAGAGGGAGGGTTGGATACGCAGTATTTT
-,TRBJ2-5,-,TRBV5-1,CASSSRDSQRYQETQYF,TGCGCCAGCAGCTCCCGGGACTCCCAGAGGTACCAAGAGACCCAGTACTTC
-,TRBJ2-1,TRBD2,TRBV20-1,CSASPLADEQFF,TGCAGTGCTAGCCCCCTAGCGGATGAGCAGTTCTTC
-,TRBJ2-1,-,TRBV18,CASSPADSSNEQFF,TGTGCCAGCTCACCGGCAGACTCGAGCAATGAGCAGTTCTTC
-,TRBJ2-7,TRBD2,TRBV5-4,CASSLGSSGNEQYF,TGTGCCAGCAGCTTGGGTTCTAGCGGGAACGAGCAGTACTTC
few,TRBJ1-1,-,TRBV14,CASRAGGTEAFF,TGTGCCAGCAGAGCCGGGGGCACTGAAGCTTTCTTT
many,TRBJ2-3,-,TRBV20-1,CSATQLVADTQYF,TGCAGTGCTACCCAACTAGTCGCAGATACGCAGTATTTT
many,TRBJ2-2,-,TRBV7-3,CASSPTPSDPTETGELFF,TGTGCCAGCAGCCCAACCCCGTCGGACCCAACCGAAACCGGGGAGCTGTTTTTT
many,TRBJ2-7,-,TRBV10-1,CASSRGAPWAREQYF,TGCGCCAGCAGTCGGGGTGCCCCCTGGGCTCGCGAGCAGTACTTC
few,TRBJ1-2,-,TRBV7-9,CASSLANKDGYTF,TGTGCCAGCAGCTTAGCTAATAAGGATGGCTACACCTTC
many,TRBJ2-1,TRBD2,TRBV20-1,CSALNGVLAGAAEQFF,TGCAGTGCCCTAAACGGCGTGCTAGCGGGAGCCGCTGAGCAGTTCTTC
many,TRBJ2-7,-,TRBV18,CASSPTATYEQYF,TGTGCCAGCTCACCGACGGCCACATACGAGCAGTACTTC
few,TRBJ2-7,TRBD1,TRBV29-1,CSVEVRDRAHEQYF,TGCAGCGTTGAAGTACGGGACAGGGCCCACGAGCAGTACTTC
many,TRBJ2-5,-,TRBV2,CASSAIETQYF,TGTGCCAGCAGTGCTATCGAGACCCAGTACTTC
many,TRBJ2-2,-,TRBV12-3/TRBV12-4,CASSFRSSSTYTGELFF,TGTGCCAGCAGTTTTCGATCGAGTAGCACTTACACCGGGGAGCTGTTTTTT
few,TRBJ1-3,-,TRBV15,CATSRARSGNTIYF,TGTGCCACCAGCAGAGCCAGGTCTGGAAACACCATATATTTT
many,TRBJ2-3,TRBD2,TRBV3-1,CASSPRTSGSTDTQYF,TGTGCCAGCAGCCCCCGGACTAGCGGAAGCACAGATACGCAGTATTTT
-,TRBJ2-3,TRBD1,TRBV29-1,CSGGQASTDTQYF,TGCAGCGGGGGACAGGCTAGCACAGATACGCAGTATTTT
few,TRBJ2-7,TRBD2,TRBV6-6,CASGTFTSGRQYF,TGTGCCAGCGGGACCTTTACTAGCGGGAGACAGTACTTC
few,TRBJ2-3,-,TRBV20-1,CSGEEGYTDTQYF,TGCAGTGGGGAAGAGGGGTACACAGATACGCAGTATTTT
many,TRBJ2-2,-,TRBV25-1,CASTNGGELFF,TGTGCCAGCACGAATGGAGGGGAGCTGTTTTTT
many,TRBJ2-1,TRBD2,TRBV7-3,CASSSLAGKGHEQFF,TGTGCCAGCAGCTCACTAGCGGGGAAGGGCCATGAGCAGTTCTTC
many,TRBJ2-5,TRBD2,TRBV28,CASSSSWRGKETQYF,TGTGCCAGCAGCTCTTCGTGGCGGGGGAAAGAGACCCAGTACTTC
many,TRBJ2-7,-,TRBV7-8,CASSLAYAYEQYF,TGTGCCAGCAGCTTAGCGTACGCCTACGAGCAGTACTTC
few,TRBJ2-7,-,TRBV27,CASSYGPPDEQYF,TGTGCCAGCAGTTACGGACCCCCCGACGAGCAGTACTTC
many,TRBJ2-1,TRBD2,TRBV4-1,CASSRTSVTYNEQFF,TGCGCCAGCAGCCGGACTAGCGTAACCTACAATGAGCAGTTCTTC
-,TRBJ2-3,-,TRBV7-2,CASSFQSSASSTDTQYF,TGTGCCAGCAGCTTCCAAAGTAGCGCCTCTAGCACAGATACGCAGTATTTT
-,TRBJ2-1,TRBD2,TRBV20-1,CSEASGRKNNEQFF,TGCAGTGAGGCTAGCGGGAGGAAAAACAATGAGCAGTTCTTC
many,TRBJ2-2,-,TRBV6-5,CASSYGTRNTGELFF,TGTGCCAGCAGTTACGGGACAAGGAACACCGGGGAGCTGTTTTTT
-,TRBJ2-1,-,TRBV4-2,CASSRYLVGEQFF,TGTGCCAGCAGCCGCTATTTAGTCGGGGAGCAGTTCTTC
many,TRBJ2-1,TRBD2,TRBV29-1,CSVLKTSGGAYNEQFF,TGCAGCGTTCTAAAAACTAGCGGGGGAGCTTACAATGAGCAGTTCTTC
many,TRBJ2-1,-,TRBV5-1,CASSLTTGNEQFF,TGCGCCAGCAGCTTGACCACTGGGAATGAGCAGTTCTTC
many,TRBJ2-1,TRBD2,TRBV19,CASRRLAGGVIDEQFF,TGTGCCAGTAGACGGTTAGCGGGAGGGGTAATCGATGAGCAGTTCTTC
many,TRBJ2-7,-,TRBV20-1,CSARDGASAYYEQYF,TGCAGTGCTAGAGATGGGGCTAGCGCCTACTACGAGCAGTACTTC
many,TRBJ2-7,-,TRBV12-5,CASGLRIRGTYEQYF,TGTGCTAGTGGTTTAAGGATACGGGGTACCTACGAGCAGTACTTC
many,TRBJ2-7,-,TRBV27,CASSLPGPTYEQYF,TGTGCCAGCAGTTTACCCGGGCCTACCTACGAGCAGTACTTC
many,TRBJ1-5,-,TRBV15,CATSRDVGKQPQHF,TGTGCCACCAGCAGAGATGTGGGGAAACAGCCCCAGCATTTT
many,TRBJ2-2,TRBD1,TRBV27,CASSFGTGFFTGELFF,TGTGCCAGCAGTTTCGGGACAGGGTTCTTCACCGGGGAGCTGTTTTTT
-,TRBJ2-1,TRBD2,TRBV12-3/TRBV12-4,CASSDQAGGAYNEQFF,TGTGCCAGCAGCGACCAGGCGGGGGGCGCCTACAATGAGCAGTTCTTC